These 4 T cell receptor beta chains were sequenced from one sample in a study of CD8+ T cells in alopecia areata. Following RNA extraction, reverse transcription yielded cDNA that acted as the sequencing template. Some clones are missing from TCRdb's copy, which holds only in-frame ones; the method was immunoSEQ multiplex PCR. The sample carries 150,000 to 200,000 clones, 60% recorded once. The treatment here: oral pan-JAK inhibitor, 5-10 mg twice daily. Here the sequenced sample was CD4+ T cells sorted from blood, taken at week 24, from a patient treated with tofacitinib. Receptor source: a human donor with alopecia areata.

This clone appeared a single time. The chain recombines TRBV7-6 with TRBJ2-1; D not certain. Germline V gene data show CDR1 as SGHVS and CDR2 as FNYEAQ. The length of the CDR3 is 11 residues. With 3 bases removed from V and 9 bases from J, the gap between germline ends came to 6 bases. CDR3 nucleotides: TGTGCCAGCAGCTTGGGGTTTGAGCAGTTCTTC. Its translation is CASSLGFEQFF.

V and J are TRBV6-5 and TRBJ2-3; maybe TRBD2 (7 bases). Trimming shortened V by 2 bases and J by 1 base, and 10 bases separated the two germline ends. CDR1 is MNHEY, CDR2 SVGAGI, per germline. The CDR3 is 15 residues long. The CDR3 bases are TGTGCCAGCAGTTACCGGGGGGCCGGCACAGATACGCAGTATTTT. This encodes CASSYRGAGTDTQYF.

The CDR3 nucleotides are TGCGCCAGCAGCCAAGATTCATGGACAGACACCGGGGAGCTGTTTTTT. This encodes CASSQDSWTDTGELFF. J is TRBJ2-2 and V is TRBV4-3, with D possibly TRBD1 on 6 matching bases. Germline CDR1 LGHNA, CDR2 YSLEER. The CDR3 covers 16 residues. V was pared by 0 bases and J by 3 bases, with 11 bases between.

The chain recombines TRBV30 with TRBJ1-2, with TRBD1 as a possible D gene (5 bases). V was trimmed by 3 bases and J by 4 bases, leaving 15 bases between them. This CDR3 has 14 amino acids. The germline V gene encodes CDR1 GTSNPN and CDR2 SVGIG (reference sequence). The CDR3 nucleotides are TGTGCCTGGAGGACCCGAATGGGACTCTATGGCTACACCTTC. It translates to CAWRTRMGLYGYTF.